Listed here is a single T cell receptor (beta chain). This CDR3 comprises 14 residues. CDR1 is MGHDK and CDR2 is SYGVNS in the germline V gene. Trimming shortened V by 5 bases and J by 1 base, and 12 bases separated the two germline ends. These data originate in a study of glioma-infiltrating T cells after dendritic cell vaccination. Time point here: after dendritic cell vaccination, including at tumor progression/relapse. Only patients with spare fresh-frozen tumor and over two years of follow-up were included. No glioblastoma patient carried an isocitrate dehydrogenase mutation. The primer mix had 60 V beta and 13 J beta primers. Some clones are missing from TCRdb's copy, which holds only in-frame ones; the method was immunoSEQ multiplex PCR. The data contain 50,000 to 75,000 clones, under 90% of them singletons.

V gene TRBV25-1 combines with J gene TRBJ2-7, with a weak D call TRBD2 (7 bases). Sequencing was performed on blood, taken after dendritic cell vaccination. The clonotype originates from a human donor with glioblastoma. The CDR3 DNA reads as TGTGCCAGCAGTCAAGGGGGGGGATCCTACGAGCAGTACTTC. Its protein is CASSQGGGSYEQYF.